This T cell receptor beta chain came from a study of blood T cell repertoires in COVID-19. Overall study context: Whether acute or convalescent, the COVID-19 samples came from the United States, Italy and Spain. PBMCs, B-cell-depleted T cells, or T cells were the source of the cDNA or gDNA that made up the material.

In the original analysis: From reference gene primer amplification, estimates of nucleated cell counts were derived. Libraries were prepared by immunoSEQ multiplex PCR; TCRdb keeps only in-frame clonotypes and omits some of them. The V and J calls and clone size come from that table; D and trimming were worked out from the DNA. The sample consists of tens of thousands of clones, roughly 88% of them appearing once. V lost 4 bases to trimming and J lost 2 bases, with 17 bases between them. Germline V gene sequence: CDR1 SGHRS, CDR2 YFSETQ. This CDR3 has 16 amino acids. The specimen sequenced was peripheral blood. This clonotype originated in a human donor in a cohort sampled during active COVID-19. V and J are TRBV5-1 and TRBJ2-3, with no clear D. CDR3 sequence (DNA): TGCGCCAGCAGCCCCTCCCCGCCCGTCTACACAGATACGCAGTATTTT. It codes for CASSPSPPVYTDTQYF.